The TCR beta chain under discussion was sequenced for a study of T-cell reconstitution after alpha-beta-depleted transplantation in children. This clonotype turned up a few times. The germline gives CDR1 SQVTM, CDR2 ANQGSEA. This CDR3 has 15 amino acids. V lost 1 base and J lost 2; bases outside the gene matches: 3. TCRbeta library construction was performed incorporating unique molecular identifiers. From the PCR reads, TCRdb called clonotypes with MiXCR, one entry per CDR3 protein. The repertoire has 350,000 to 400,000 distinct CDR3 sequences, approximately 12% of them found once; the top ten carry approximately 4.2%.

The clonotype comes from a human donor who donated a stem cell graft to a child with Fanconi anemia. This material consisted of PBMCs, taken from the stem cell graft. The chain uses TRBV29-1 and TRBJ2-5; 11 bases align to TRBD2. Here the CDR3 DNA reads TGCAGCGTTGAAGGACTAGCGGGACTACAAGAGACCCAGTACTTC. It specifies CSVEGLAGLQETQYF.